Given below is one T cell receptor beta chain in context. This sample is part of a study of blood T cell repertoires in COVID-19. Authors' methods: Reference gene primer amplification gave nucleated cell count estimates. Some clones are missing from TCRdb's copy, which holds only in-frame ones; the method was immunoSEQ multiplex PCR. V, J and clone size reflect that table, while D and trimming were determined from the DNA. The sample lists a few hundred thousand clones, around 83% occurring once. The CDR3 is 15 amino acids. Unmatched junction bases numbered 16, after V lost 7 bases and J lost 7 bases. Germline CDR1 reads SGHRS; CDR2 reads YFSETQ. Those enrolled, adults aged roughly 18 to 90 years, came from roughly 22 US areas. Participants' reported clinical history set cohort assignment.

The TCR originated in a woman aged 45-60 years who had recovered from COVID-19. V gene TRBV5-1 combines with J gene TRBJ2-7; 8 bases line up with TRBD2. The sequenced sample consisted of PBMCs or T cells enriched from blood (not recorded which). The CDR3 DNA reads TGCGCCAGCTCACTGGGGGCGGGAGGACCGGGGGAGCAGTACTTC. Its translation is CASSLGAGGPGEQYF.